The source of this TCR beta chain is a study of OX40 agonist ivuxolimab in advanced cancers. Points from the study as a whole: Also present in some nonresponders was a low level of normalized T-cell clonal expansion. Circulating CD4+ and CD8+ T cells showed clonal expansion by week 6 at 0.1 to 3.0 mg/kg.

Clones were sequenced by immunoSEQ multiplex PCR, and TCRdb holds only the in-frame ones, with some missing. The sample has fewer than 55,000 clones, approximately 78% seen once. As concerns this clone: Its target is unknown.

Germline CDR1 and CDR2: SGHNT and YYREEE (reference sequence). The CDR3 consists of 12 residues. Deletions cut 4 bases from V and 7 bases from J, with 11 bases between. The sequencing used CD4+ or CD8+ T cells sorted from blood, collected in a trial of the OX40 agonist ivuxolimab. The V call is TRBV5-4, the J call TRBJ1-1; D not resolved. The sequence was collected from an adult with an advanced solid tumor such as melanoma, head and neck, liver or kidney cancer. CDR3 coding DNA: TGTGCCAGCAGCAACGACGGCCATGAAGCTTTCTTT. It specifies CASSNDGHEAFF.